This TCR beta chain was recovered during a study of CD4 T cell repertoires in COVID-19. General observations from the study: Several top expanded SARS-CoV-2-reactive clonotypes were shared by two or three memory subsets. SARS-CoV and/or HKU1 spike cultures shared between 7 and 25% of SARS-CoV-2 clonotypes.

Only a few counts were recorded for this clone. Its matching antigen is unknown. Antigen-reactive proliferating T cell lines came from CFSE-labeled cells given autologous monocytes and SARS-CoV-2 spike or nucleoprotein. Mild-to-severe COVID-19 survivors were the donors. Profiling relied on immunoSEQ multiplex PCR, and the TCRdb table lists in-frame clones only, not all of them. The sample has about 610 clones, roughly 18% seen once. The V end lost 4 bases, the J end lost 8 bases, and 8 bases lay between the germline ends. CDR1 and CDR2 (germline): GTSNPN, SVGIG (reference sequence). CDR3 length equals 11 residues.

The clonotype originates from a human donor who had COVID-19. The sample here was circulating follicular helper CD4+ T cells, cultured in vitro, taken after recovery from COVID-19. The V gene is TRBV30, the J gene TRBJ1-4; D ambiguous. CDR3 in amino acids: CAWKFNEKLFF. The CDR3 DNA reads as TGTGCCTGGAAGTTCAACGAAAAACTGTTTTTT.